One sample yielded the 8 T cell receptor beta chains listed below, sequenced in a study of T cell responses to AZD1222 COVID-19 vaccine. The data were produced by immunoSEQ multiplex PCR, yet TCRdb's version contains in-frame clones alone and is incomplete. The table has 100,000 to 120,000 clones, 89% seen once; the top ten hold roughly 45%. Sequencing used peripheral blood, obtained 28 days after the second AZD1222 dose. These receptors all stem from an adult who received the AZD1222 COVID-19 vaccine.

This clone was picked up a small number of times. The V call is TRBV5-1, the J call TRBJ1-1; tentative D call: TRBD1 (6 bases). Germline V gene sequence: CDR1 SGHRS, CDR2 YFSETQ. CDR3 length: 14 amino acids. Trimming left V 3 bases short and J 7 bases short, with 16 bases between. Written as DNA, the CDR3 is TGCGCCAGCAGCTGGTGGGGGGCGGGTGATGAAGCTTTCTTT. It encodes CASSWWGAGDEAFF.

In its sample, this clone was seen a few times. This rearrangement joins TRBV29-1 to TRBJ1-2, with D hard to call. Trimming took off 2 bases at V and 0 bases at J, with 4 bases between the two ends. Germline loops: CDR1 SQVTM, CDR2 ANQGSEA. The CDR3 sequence is 12 residues long. The CDR3 loop is CSVEQSNYGYTF. In nucleotides, the CDR3 is TGCAGCGTTGAACAGTCTAACTATGGCTACACCTTC.

This clone has just a few counts. J is TRBJ1-2 and V is TRBV30; D gene ambiguous. The CDR3 is 14 residues long. Germline V gene sequence: CDR1 GTSNPN, CDR2 SVGIG (reference sequence). Trimming removed 0 bases from V and 4 bases from J, with 12 bases in between. Here the CDR3 reads CAWSVRLVGYGYTF. In DNA, the CDR3 is TGTGCCTGGAGTGTCCGGCTAGTTGGCTATGGCTACACCTTC.

The V gene is TRBV25-1, the J gene TRBJ2-1; 12 bases match TRBD2. The V segment lost 4 bases and the J segment 9 bases; nucleotides outside the gene matches: 13. The CDR3 length is 17 residues. The germline CDR1 and CDR2 sequences are MGHDK and SYGVNS. Here the CDR3 reads CASSAFWGPSGRGEQFF. In nucleotides, the CDR3 is TGTGCCAGCAGTGCGTTCTGGGGGCCTAGCGGGAGGGGTGAGCAGTTCTTC.

V usage is TRBV9 and J usage is TRBJ2-2; TRBD2 agrees at 8 bases. Germline-derived CDR1 and CDR2 are SGDLS and YYNGEE. The length of the CDR3 is 17 residues. Losses at the gene ends were 0 bases for V and 0 bases for J; bases not matched to a gene: 4. The CDR3 protein is CASSVEQGLANTGELFF. CDR3 bases: TGTGCCAGCAGCGTAGAACAGGGACTAGCGAACACCGGGGAGCTGTTTTTT.

This chain links TRBV6-6 with TRBJ2-3; the D gene is possibly TRBD2 (5 bases). CDR3 length: 14 residues. Germline CDR1 is MNHNY and CDR2 is SVGAGI (reference sequence). The germline V and J ends were trimmed by 5 bases and 9 bases, with 18 bases remaining between them. DNA of the CDR3: TGTGCCAGCAGTCCCTACAGCCCCGAGGGCACGCAGTATTTT. It encodes CASSPYSPEGTQYF.

The chain carries TRBV23-1 and TRBJ2-7; D is uncertain. TRBV23-1 is an open reading frame whose function is uncertain. This CDR3 is built from 15 residues. V dropped 2 bases and J dropped 0 bases, with 11 bases sitting between them. This CDR3 is CASSQLPGASYEQYF. The CDR3 nucleotides read TGCGCCAGCAGTCAACTGCCGGGTGCCTCCTACGAGCAGTACTTC.

This clone appeared a single time. The V and J genes are TRBV12-5 and TRBJ2-1; 11 positions agree with TRBD2. The CDR3 runs to 15 residues. Germline CDR1 is LGHNT and CDR2 is FRNRAP. Trimming took 6 bases from V and 6 from J; bases not matched to a gene: 7. CDR3 loop: CASGMGLAATNEQFF. Written as DNA, the CDR3 is TGTGCTAGTGGAATGGGACTAGCGGCGACCAATGAGCAGTTCTTC. The full variable domain, with the rest looked up from reference TRBV12-5 and TRBJ2-1, is DARVTQTPRHKVTEMGQEVTMRCQPILGHNTVFWYRQTMMQGLELLAYFRNRAPLDDSGMPKDRFSAEMPDATLATLKIQPSEPRDSAVYFCASGMGLAATNEQFFGPGTRLTVL.